This T cell receptor (beta chain) was recorded in a study of shared clonotypes between healthy human individuals. Points from the study as a whole: Relative to clonotypes present in all four donors, those not shared had lower generation probabilities.

With regard to this clone: The antigen remains unidentified.

Deep-level settings were used for running the assay. Each subset's genomic DNA was shared equally among a number of immunoSEQ plates. Clones were read by immunoSEQ multiplex PCR, and TCRdb kept only the in-frame ones, dropping some. The data contain 2 million to 2.5 million clones, 80% to 95% of them seen just once; the ten biggest clones take up 0.36%. Trimming cost V 0 bases and J 0 bases, with 15 bases left between them. In germline, CDR1 is MGHRA, CDR2 YSYEKL. This CDR3 contains 18 residues. Sequenced material: naive CD4+ T cells from PBMCs. The subset denotes: CD45RA+ positively selected. This sequence joins TRBV4-1 and TRBJ1-3; D not resolved. This clonotype was sampled from a man aged 18 to 30 in good health. Some clones in this sample may be carry-over from other donors' samples. The CDR3 DNA is TGCGCCAGCAGCCAAGATGGGTTCCTCAGTATCTCTGGAAACACCATATATTTT. Translated, it gives CASSQDGFLSISGNTIYF.